The rows below give T cell receptor beta chains drawn from one sample of a study of metastatic and nonmetastatic thyroid tumors. TCRdb reassembled clones from the PCR reads with MiXCR. This table has roughly 20,000 clones, about 25% appearing once. Sequenced material: blood. These receptor sequences come from a female donor with papillary thyroid cancer or a benign thyroid nodule (not recorded which). Some clones in this sample may be carry-over from other donors' samples. The CDR3 runs from the conserved cysteine through the conserved F or W. D genes are given only for firm matches. Size is stated for part of the rows, as once, few or many counts, or as a class when the clone is expanded.

j_gene,d_gene,v_gene,abundance,CDR3aa,CDR3nt
TRBJ2-3,-,TRBV5-1,medium-sized,CASSLVSSTDTQYF,TGCGCCAGCAGCTTGGTCAGCAGCACAGATACGCAGTATTTT
TRBJ2-2,-,TRBV6-4,many,CASSDSVTGELFF,TGTGCCAGCAGTGACTCAGTCACCGGGGAGCTGTTTTTT
TRBJ2-1,-,TRBV11-1,few,CASSLPPFNEQFF,TGTGCCAGCAGCTTACCGCCCTTCAATGAGCAGTTCTTC
TRBJ2-1,-,TRBV24-1,medium-sized,CATSDLDLDYNEQFF,TGTGCCACCAGTGACCTGGACCTTGACTACAATGAGCAGTTCTTC
TRBJ2-5,TRBD2,TRBV19,many,CASSTGLAEETQYF,TGTGCCAGTAGTACCGGACTAGCGGAAGAGACCCAGTACTTC
TRBJ2-7,-,TRBV11-2,-,CASSFSVYEQYF,TGTGCCAGCAGCTTCTCTGTCTACGAGCAGTACTTC
TRBJ2-1,TRBD2,TRBV7-2,once,CASSRATSVRADEQFF,TGTGCCAGCAGCCGAGCGACTAGCGTGAGGGCCGATGAGCAGTTCTTC
TRBJ2-2,TRBD2,TRBV7-9,many,CASSLQAGAANTGELFF,TGTGCCAGCAGCTTACAAGCGGGGGCCGCGAACACCGGGGAGCTGTTTTTT
TRBJ1-3,TRBD1,TRBV3-1,many,CASSPSNLRQGSGNTIYF,TGTGCCAGCAGCCCCTCCAACTTGCGACAGGGTAGTGGAAACACCATATATTTT
TRBJ2-7,TRBD1,TRBV6-2/TRBV6-3,many,CASSSLGTGTSYEQYF,TGTGCCAGCAGTTCCCTAGGGACAGGGACCTCCTACGAGCAGTACTTC
TRBJ2-2,TRBD1,TRBV27,few,CASNTPGQGTGELFF,TGTGCCAGCAATACCCCGGGACAGGGGACCGGGGAGCTGTTTTTT
TRBJ1-5,TRBD1,TRBV28,many,CASSSSGTGYQPQHF,TGTGCCAGCAGTTCGTCCGGGACAGGGTATCAGCCCCAGCATTTT
TRBJ2-3,-,TRBV27,many,CASSLFFSMGGAFNTDTQYF,TGTGCCAGCAGTTTATTTTTCTCCATGGGGGGAGCGTTTAACACAGATACGCAGTATTTT
TRBJ2-7,TRBD2,TRBV7-2,large,CASSPGGVAGSYEQYF,TGTGCCAGCAGCCCGGGGGGGGTAGCGGGGTCCTACGAGCAGTACTTC
TRBJ2-1,TRBD2,TRBV6-5,few,CASSYPTSGSDEQFF,TGTGCCAGCAGTTACCCGACTAGCGGGAGTGATGAGCAGTTCTTC
TRBJ2-7,TRBD1,TRBV4-1,-,CASSQEEGQIYEQYF,TGCGCCAGCAGCCAGGAAGAGGGACAGATCTACGAGCAGTACTTC
TRBJ1-2,TRBD1,TRBV4-1,few,CASSPSRDSYGYTF,TGCGCCAGCAGCCCCAGCAGGGACAGCTATGGCTACACCTTC
TRBJ2-1,-,TRBV6-2/TRBV6-3,many,CASKGYNEQFF,TGTGCCAGCAAGGGATACAATGAGCAGTTCTTC
TRBJ1-2,-,TRBV20-1,-,CSRQTNYGYSF,TGCAGTAGACAGACTAACTATGGCTACTCCTTC
TRBJ1-5,-,TRBV27,many,CASSLLGGNQPQHF,TGTGCCAGCAGTTTATTAGGAGGGAATCAGCCCCAGCATTTT
TRBJ2-5,TRBD2,TRBV27,many,CASSAYSGSETQYF,TGTGCCAGCAGCGCCTATAGCGGGAGTGAGACCCAGTACTTC
TRBJ2-2,TRBD2,TRBV19,-,CASNLAGGTYTGELFF,TGTGCCAGTAACTTAGCGGGAGGAACTTACACCGGGGAGCTGTTTTTT
TRBJ2-7,TRBD1,TRBV7-8,-,CSSSLVEWGTGLNEQYF,TGTTCCAGCAGCTTAGTTGAGTGGGGGACAGGGCTGAACGAGCAGTACTTC
TRBJ2-2,-,TRBV7-3,-,CASSLRGAAKTWELFF,TGTGCCAGCAGCTTACGGGGGGCCGCGAAGACCTGGGAGCTGTTTTTT
TRBJ2-1,TRBD2,TRBV7-9,many,CASSGGRLAGDYNEQFF,TGTGCCAGCAGCGGAGGTCGTCTGGCGGGAGACTACAATGAGCAGTTCTTC
TRBJ2-3,-,TRBV6-2/TRBV6-3,many,CASSSPRRGRRDTQYF,TGTGCCAGCAGTTCCCCCAGGAGGGGGCGTAGAGATACGCAGTATTTT
TRBJ2-2,TRBD1,TRBV24-1,few,CATSENRGAEELFF,TGCGCCACCAGTGAAAACAGGGGTGCCGAGGAGCTGTTTTTT
TRBJ2-1,TRBD2,TRBV5-4,many,CASSSGLAGYEQFF,TGTGCCAGCAGCTCGGGACTAGCGGGCTATGAGCAGTTCTTC